This T cell receptor (beta chain) appears in the sequencing data of a study of Ad26.COV2.S vaccination and SARS-CoV-2 variants. For the study at large: The authors gave Ad26.COV2.S intramuscularly, either once or twice 56 days apart.

The CDR3 extends over 20 amino acids. The treatment was: about 20 received Ad26.COV2.S at low or high dose, single or two shots; about 5 received placebo; per-sample allocation not given. Day 63 following the first vaccine or placebo injection was when the samples were taken. A Boston adult aged 18-55 years was the donor. The assay was immunoSEQ multiplex PCR, and TCRdb's table has in-frame clones only and misses some. The data show approximately 340,000 clones, around 83% seen once. Sequences were derived from peripheral blood, sampled in a trial of Ad26.COV2.S vaccine versus placebo. This TCR came from a person aged 18-60 years who received the Ad26.COV2.S COVID-19 vaccine or a placebo. The chain employs TRBV12-2 and TRBJ1-2; TRBD1 was called by the table and not checked on the DNA. TRBV12-2 is shown as a pseudogene. CDR3 nucleotide sequence: TGTGCAAGTCGCTTCAAATCAATCACCGGGACAGGGGGCAGGAGCGATGGCTACACCTTC. This gives the protein CASRFKSITGTGGRSDGYTF.